This T cell receptor beta chain was sequenced during a study of tumor-infiltrating lymphocytes in oesophageal squamous cell carcinoma. This CDR3 has 15 residues. CDR1 is ENHRY, CDR2 SYGVKD, per germline. MiXCR, applied by TCRdb to the PCR reads, yields one record per CDR3 protein. This table has about 19,000 distinct CDR3 sequences, roughly 41% appearing once. The chain uses TRBV10-3 and TRBJ2-4; 12 bases match TRBD2. The J call may be faulty, since TRBJ2-1 better matches the DNA end. Sequencing was performed on normal esophageal tissue next to the tumor. The sequence was obtained from a male donor with esophageal squamous cell carcinoma. The CDR3, as DNA: TGTGCCATCAGGACGACTAGCGGGAGTTACAATGAGCAGTTCTTC. Translated, it gives CAIRTTSGSYNEQFF.